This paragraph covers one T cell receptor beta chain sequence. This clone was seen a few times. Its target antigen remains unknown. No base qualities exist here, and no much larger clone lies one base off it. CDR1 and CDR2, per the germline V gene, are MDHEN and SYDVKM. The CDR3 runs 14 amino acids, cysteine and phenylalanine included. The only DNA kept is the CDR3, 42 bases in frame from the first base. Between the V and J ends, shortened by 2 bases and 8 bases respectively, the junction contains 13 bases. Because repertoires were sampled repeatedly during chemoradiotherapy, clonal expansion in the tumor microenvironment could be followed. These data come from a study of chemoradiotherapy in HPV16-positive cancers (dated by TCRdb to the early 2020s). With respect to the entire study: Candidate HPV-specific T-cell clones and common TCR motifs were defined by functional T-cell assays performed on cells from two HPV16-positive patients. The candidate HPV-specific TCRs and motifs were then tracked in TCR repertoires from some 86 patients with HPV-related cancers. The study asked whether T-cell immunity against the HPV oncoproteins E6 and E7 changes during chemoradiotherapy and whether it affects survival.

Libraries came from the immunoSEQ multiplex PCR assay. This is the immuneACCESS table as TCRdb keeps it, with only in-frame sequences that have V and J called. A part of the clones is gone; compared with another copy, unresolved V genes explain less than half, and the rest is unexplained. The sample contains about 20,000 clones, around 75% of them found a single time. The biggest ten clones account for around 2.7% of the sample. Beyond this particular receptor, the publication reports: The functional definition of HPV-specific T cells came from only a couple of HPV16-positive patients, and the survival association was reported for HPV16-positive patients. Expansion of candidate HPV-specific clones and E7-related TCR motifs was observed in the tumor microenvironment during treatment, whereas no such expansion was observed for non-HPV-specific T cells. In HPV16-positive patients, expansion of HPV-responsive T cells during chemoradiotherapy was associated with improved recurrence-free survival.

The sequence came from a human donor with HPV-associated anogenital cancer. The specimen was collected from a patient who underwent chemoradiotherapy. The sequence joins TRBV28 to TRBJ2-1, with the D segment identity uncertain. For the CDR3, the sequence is CASSLPGSQDEQFF. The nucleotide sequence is TGTGCCAGCAGTTTACCAGGATCCCAAGATGAGCAGTTCTTC. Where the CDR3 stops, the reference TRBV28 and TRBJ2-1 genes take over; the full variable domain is DVKVTQSSRYLVKRTGEKVFLECVQDMDHENMFWYRQDPGLGLRLIYFSYDVKMKEKGDIPEGYSVSREKKERFSLILESASTNQTSMYLCASSLPGSQDEQFFGPGTRLTVL.